This TCR beta chain was obtained from a study of blood T cell repertoires in COVID-19. Overall study context: COVID-19 samples collected from the United States, Italy and Spain covered acute and convalescent phases. The analysed material was cDNA or gDNA that came from T cells, B-cell-depleted T cells, or PBMCs.

All enrollees were roughly 18 to 100 years old and from roughly 22 US areas. The assay was immunoSEQ multiplex PCR, and TCRdb's table has in-frame clones only and misses some. The repertoire includes about 180,000 clones, over 70% of them detected once, and around 15% sits in the top ten. Germline V CDR1 and CDR2: SGDLS, YYNGEE. The V end was cut by 4 bases, the J end by 9 bases, with 13 bases between. The CDR3 is 12 amino acids. This receptor was obtained from a man aged 55 to 70 who had been exposed to COVID-19. This sequence joins TRBV9 and TRBJ1-1; no reliable D call. Sequenced input: PBMCs or T cells enriched from blood (not recorded which). As DNA, the CDR3 is TGTGCCAGCAGCCCCCCCGGGGTCCAAGCTTTCTTT. This encodes CASSPPGVQAFF.